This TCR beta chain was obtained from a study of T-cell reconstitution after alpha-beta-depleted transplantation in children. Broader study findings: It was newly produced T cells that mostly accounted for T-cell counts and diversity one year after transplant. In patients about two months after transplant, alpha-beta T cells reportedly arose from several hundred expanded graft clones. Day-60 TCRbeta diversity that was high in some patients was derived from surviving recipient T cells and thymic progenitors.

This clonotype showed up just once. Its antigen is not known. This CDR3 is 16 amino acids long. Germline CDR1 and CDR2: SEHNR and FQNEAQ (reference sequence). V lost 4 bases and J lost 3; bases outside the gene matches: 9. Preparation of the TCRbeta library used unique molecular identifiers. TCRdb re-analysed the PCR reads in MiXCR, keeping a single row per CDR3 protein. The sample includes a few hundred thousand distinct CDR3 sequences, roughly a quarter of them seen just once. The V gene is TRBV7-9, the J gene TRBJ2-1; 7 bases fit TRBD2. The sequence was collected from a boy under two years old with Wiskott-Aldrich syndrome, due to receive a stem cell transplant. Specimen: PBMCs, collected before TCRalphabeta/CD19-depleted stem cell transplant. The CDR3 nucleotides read TGTGCCAGCAGCTCAGCTAGCGGAATTCTCTACAATGAGCAGTTCTTC. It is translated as CASSSASGILYNEQFF. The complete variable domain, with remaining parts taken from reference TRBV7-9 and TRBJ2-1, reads DTGVSQNPRHKITKRGQNVTFRCDPISEHNRLYWYRQTLGQGPEFLTYFQNEAQLEKSRLLSDRFSAERPKGSFSTLEIQRTEQGDSAMYLCASSSASGILYNEQFFGPGTRLTVL.